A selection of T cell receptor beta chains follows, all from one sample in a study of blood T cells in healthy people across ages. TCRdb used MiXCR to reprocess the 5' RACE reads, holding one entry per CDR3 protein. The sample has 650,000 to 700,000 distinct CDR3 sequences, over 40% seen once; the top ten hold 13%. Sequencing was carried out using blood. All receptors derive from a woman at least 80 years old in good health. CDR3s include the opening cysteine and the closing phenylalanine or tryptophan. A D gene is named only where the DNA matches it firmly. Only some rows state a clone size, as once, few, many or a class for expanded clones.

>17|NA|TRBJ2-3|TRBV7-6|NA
TGTGCCAGCAGCTTAGCGCGAAGGGGGACCACCACAGATACGCAGTATTTT
CASSLARRGTTTDTQYF
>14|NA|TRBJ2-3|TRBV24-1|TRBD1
TGTGCCACCATGGAGACAGGGGGCTTCGATACGCAGTATTTT
CATMETGGFDTQYF
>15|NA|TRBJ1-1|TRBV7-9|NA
TGTGCCAGCAGCTGTCCCCCTGGAAGAAACACTGAAGCTTTCTTT
CASSCPPGRNTEAFF
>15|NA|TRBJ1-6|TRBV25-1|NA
TGTGCCAGCAGTGCTCGGGGACTAGTTAATTCACCCCTCCACTTT
CASSARGLVNSPLHF
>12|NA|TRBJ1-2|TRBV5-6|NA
TGTGCCAGCAGCTTGTCGGAGCATGGCTACACCTTC
CASSLSEHGYTF
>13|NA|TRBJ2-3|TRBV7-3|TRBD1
TGTGCCAGCAGCGGAACCGACAGGGGGCGGGAGTATTTT
CASSGTDRGREYF
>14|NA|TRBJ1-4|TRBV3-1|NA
TGTGCCAGCAGCCTAAGGGTACGAAATGAAAAACTGTTTTTT
CASSLRVRNEKLFF
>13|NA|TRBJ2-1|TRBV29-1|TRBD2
TGCAGCGTTGGGACTAGCGGGAAGGGTGAGCAGTTCTTC
CSVGTSGKGEQFF
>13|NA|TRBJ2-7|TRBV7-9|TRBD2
TGTGCCAGCAGCTCTACTAGCGGGCCTGAGCAGTACTTC
CASSSTSGPEQYF
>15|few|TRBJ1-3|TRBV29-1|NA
TGCAGCGTTACAGTGGGGGGGAACTCTGGAAACACCATATATTTT
CSVTVGGNSGNTIYF
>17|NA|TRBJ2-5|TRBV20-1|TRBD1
TGCAGTGCTAGAGATCACCCAGACAGGGGAGCTTGGGGGACCCAGTACTTC
CSARDHPDRGAWGTQYF
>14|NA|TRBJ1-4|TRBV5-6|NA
TGTGCCAGCAGCCCGGTAACAGGGAAAGGAAAACTGTTTTTT
CASSPVTGKGKLFF
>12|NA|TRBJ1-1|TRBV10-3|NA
TGTGCCATCAGGGGCGGAGGACCCGAAGCTTTCTTT
CAIRGGGPEAFF
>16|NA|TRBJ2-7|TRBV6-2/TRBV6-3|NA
TGTGCCAGCAGTTACTCGGCCGCCTCCGATCCCTACGAGCAGTACTTC
CASSYSAASDPYEQYF
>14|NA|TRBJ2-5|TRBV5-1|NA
TGCGCCAGCTCCCCAGGGTCAGTACAAGAGACCCAGTACTTC
CASSPGSVQETQYF
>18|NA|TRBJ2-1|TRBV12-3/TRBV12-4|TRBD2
TGTGCCAGCAGTCCTCCTCGGGCTAGCGGGATCTATAACAATGAGCAGTTCTTC
CASSPPRASGIYNNEQFF
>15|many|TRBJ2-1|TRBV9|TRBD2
TGTGCCAGCAGCGTAGTGGGCGGGAGGGGCAATGAGCAGTTCTTC
CASSVVGGRGNEQFF
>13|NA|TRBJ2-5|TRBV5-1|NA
TGCACCAGCAGCTTGGAGGGGCGCGAGACCCAGTACTTC
CTSSLEGRETQYF
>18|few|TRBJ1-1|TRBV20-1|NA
TGCAGTGCTAGGGGAAACCGGGACACCTGGAGAAGGAACACTGAAGCTTTCTTT
CSARGNRDTWRRNTEAFF
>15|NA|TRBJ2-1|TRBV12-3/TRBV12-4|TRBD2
TGTGCCAGCAGTTTAGTGGGAGGGCCAGGGAATGAGCAGTTCTTC
CASSLVGGPGNEQFF
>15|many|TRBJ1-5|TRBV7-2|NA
TGTGCCAGCAGCCCACAATTCGGTGATAATCAGCCCCAGCATTTT
CASSPQFGDNQPQHF
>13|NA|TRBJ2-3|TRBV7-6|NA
TGTGCCAGCAGCCCGCGGGATCTCGGTACGCAGTATTTT
CASSPRDLGTQYF
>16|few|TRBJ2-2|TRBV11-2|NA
TGTGCCAGCAGCCTCGGACGGCTCGCGAACACCGGGGAGCTGTTTTTT
CASSLGRLANTGELFF
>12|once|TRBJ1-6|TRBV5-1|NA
TGCGCCAGCAGCACCGATAATTCACCCCTCCACTTT
CASSTDNSPLHF
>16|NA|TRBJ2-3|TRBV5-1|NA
TGCGCCAGCAGCCCTGTTCCGCGGGGGCCTACAGATACGCAGTATTTT
CASSPVPRGPTDTQYF
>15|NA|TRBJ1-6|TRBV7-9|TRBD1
TGTGCCAGCAGCCAGAGACAGGGAGGGAATTCACCCCTCCACTTT
CASSQRQGGNSPLHF
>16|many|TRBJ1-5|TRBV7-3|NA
TGTGCCAGCAGCTCGTCGGTTCCCCAAAAGAAACAGCCCCAGCATTTT
CASSSSVPQKKQPQHF
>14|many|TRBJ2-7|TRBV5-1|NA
TGCGCCAGCAGCGTGGACCTAAGCTCCTACGAGCAGTACTTC
CASSVDLSSYEQYF
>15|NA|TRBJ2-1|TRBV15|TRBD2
TGTGCCACCAGCAGAGATCGCGGGAGCTTCGGGGAGCAGTTCTTC
CATSRDRGSFGEQFF
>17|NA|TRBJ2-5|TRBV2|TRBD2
TGTGCCAGCTCACTGAGGTCTGGACTAGCGGGAGACGAGACCCAGTACTTC
CASSLRSGLAGDETQYF
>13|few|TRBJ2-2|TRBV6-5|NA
TGTGCCAGCAGTTACTTCGGGACCGGGGGGCTGTTTTTT
CASSYFGTGGLFF